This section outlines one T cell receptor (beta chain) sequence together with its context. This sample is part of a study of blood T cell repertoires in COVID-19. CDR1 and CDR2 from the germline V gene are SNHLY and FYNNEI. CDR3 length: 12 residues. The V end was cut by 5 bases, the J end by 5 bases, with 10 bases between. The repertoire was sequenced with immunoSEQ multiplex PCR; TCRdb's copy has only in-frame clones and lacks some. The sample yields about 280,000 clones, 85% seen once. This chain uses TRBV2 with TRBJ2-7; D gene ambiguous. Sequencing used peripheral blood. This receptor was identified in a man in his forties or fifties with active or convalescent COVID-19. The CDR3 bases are TGTGCCAGCAGTCCCCAGGCGCACGAGCAGTACTTC. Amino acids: CASSPQAHEQYF.